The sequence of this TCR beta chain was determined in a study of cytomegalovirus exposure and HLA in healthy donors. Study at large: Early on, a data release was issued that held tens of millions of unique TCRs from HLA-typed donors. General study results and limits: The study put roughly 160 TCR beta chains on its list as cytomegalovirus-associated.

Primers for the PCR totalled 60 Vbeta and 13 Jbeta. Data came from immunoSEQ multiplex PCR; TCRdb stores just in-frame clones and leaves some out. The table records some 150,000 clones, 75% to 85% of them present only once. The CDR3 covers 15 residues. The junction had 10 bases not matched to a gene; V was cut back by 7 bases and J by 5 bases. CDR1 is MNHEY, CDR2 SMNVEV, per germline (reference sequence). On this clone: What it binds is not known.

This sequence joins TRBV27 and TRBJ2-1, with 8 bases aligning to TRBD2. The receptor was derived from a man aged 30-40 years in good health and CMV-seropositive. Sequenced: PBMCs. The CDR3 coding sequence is TGTGCCAGCACCTCAGGCGTAGCGGGAAACAATGAGCAGTTCTTC. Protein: CASTSGVAGNNEQFF.